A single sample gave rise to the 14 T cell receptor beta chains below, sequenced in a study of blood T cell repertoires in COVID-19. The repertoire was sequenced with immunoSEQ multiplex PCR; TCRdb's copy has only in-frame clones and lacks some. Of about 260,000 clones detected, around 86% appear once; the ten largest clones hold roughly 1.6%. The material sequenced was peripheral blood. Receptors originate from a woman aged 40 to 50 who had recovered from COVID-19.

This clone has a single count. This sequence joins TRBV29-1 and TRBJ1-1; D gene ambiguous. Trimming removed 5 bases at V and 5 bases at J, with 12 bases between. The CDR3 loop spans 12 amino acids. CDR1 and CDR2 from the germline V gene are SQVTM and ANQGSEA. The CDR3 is CSVLPGKTEAFF. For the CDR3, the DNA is TGCAGCGTTTTACCGGGTAAAACTGAAGCTTTCTTT.

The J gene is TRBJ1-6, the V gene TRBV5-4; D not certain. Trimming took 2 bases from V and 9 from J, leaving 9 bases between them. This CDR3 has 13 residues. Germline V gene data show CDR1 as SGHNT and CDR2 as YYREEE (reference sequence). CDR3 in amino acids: CASSFDRSSPLHF. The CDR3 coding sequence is TGTGCCAGCAGCTTCGACCGGAGTTCACCCCTCCACTTT.

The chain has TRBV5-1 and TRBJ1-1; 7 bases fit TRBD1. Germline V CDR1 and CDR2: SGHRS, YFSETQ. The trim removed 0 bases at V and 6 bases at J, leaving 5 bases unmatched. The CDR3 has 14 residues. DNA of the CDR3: TGCGCCAGCAGCTTGGGGCGACAGGGTGCTGAAGCTTTCTTT. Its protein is CASSLGRQGAEAFF.

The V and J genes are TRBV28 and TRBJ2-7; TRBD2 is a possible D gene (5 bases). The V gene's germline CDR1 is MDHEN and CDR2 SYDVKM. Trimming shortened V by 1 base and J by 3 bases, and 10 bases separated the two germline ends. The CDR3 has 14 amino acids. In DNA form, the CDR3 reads TGTGCCAGCAGTTTATTGCCCGGGGACTACGAGCAGTACTTC. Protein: CASSLLPGDYEQYF.

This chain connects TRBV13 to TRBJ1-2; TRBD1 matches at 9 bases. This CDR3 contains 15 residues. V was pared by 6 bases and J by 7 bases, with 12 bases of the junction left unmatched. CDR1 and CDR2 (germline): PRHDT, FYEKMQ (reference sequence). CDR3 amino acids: CASRRVGTGNAGYTF. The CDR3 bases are TGTGCCAGCAGGCGGGTGGGGACAGGGAACGCTGGCTACACCTTC.

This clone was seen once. The CDR3 loop is CASTVTANYGYTF. DNA of the CDR3: TGTGCCAGCACCGTCACGGCTAACTATGGCTACACCTTC. The V call is TRBV2, the J call TRBJ1-2; D remains ambiguous. Trimming cost V 7 bases and J 0 bases, with 9 bases left between them. There are 13 residues in the CDR3. Germline CDR1 is SNHLY and CDR2 is FYNNEI.

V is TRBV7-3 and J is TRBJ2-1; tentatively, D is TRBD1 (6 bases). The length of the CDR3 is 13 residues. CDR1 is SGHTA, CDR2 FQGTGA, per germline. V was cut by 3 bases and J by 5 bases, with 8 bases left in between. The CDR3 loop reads CASSLDRNNEQFF. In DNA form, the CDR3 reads TGTGCCAGCAGCTTGGACAGAAACAATGAGCAGTTCTTC.

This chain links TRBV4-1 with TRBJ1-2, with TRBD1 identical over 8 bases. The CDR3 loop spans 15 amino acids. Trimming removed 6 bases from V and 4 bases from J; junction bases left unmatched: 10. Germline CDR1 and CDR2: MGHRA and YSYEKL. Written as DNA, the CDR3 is TGCGCCAGCAGTCCTGAACAGGGGGTCTTCTATGGCTACACCTTC. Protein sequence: CASSPEQGVFYGYTF.

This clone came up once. The CDR3 bases are TGTGCCAGCAGTTATTATAGGGGAAATGGCTACACCTTC. Amino acids: CASSYYRGNGYTF. The chain has TRBV6-2 or TRBV6-3 and TRBJ1-2; a possible D gene is TRBD1 (5 bases). With 3 bases removed from V and 6 bases from J, the gap between germline ends came to 11 bases. The germline CDR1 and CDR2 sequences are MNHEY and SVGEGT. This CDR3 contains 13 residues.

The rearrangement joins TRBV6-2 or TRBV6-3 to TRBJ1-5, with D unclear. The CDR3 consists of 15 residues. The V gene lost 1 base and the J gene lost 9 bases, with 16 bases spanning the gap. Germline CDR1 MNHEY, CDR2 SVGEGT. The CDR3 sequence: CASSYYNPDLWPQHF. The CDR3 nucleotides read TGTGCCAGCAGTTACTACAACCCCGATTTATGGCCCCAGCATTTT.

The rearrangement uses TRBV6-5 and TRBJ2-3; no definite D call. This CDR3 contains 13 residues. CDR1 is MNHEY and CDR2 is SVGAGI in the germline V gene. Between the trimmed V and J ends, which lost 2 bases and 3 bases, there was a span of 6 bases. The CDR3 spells CASSYTLTDTQYF. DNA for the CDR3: TGTGCCAGCAGTTACACCCTAACAGATACGCAGTATTTT.

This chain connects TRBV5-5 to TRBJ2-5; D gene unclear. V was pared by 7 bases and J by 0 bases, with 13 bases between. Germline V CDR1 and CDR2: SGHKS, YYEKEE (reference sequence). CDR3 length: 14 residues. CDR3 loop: CASWPARYQETQYF. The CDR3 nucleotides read TGTGCCAGCTGGCCGGCCAGGTACCAAGAGACCCAGTACTTC.

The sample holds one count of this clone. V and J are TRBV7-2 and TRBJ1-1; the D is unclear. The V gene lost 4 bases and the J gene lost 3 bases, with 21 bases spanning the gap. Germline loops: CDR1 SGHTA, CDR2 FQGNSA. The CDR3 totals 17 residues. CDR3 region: CASSSHRVQARYTEAFF. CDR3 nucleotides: TGTGCCAGCAGCTCGCACCGGGTCCAAGCGAGGTACACTGAAGCTTTCTTT.

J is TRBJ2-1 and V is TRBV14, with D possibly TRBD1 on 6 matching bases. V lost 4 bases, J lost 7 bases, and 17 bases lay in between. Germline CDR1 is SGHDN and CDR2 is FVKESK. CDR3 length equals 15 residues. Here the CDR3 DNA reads TGTGCCAGCAGCCGACAGGTACCCACCTTGAATGAGCAGTTCTTC. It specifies CASSRQVPTLNEQFF.